The 2 T cell receptor beta chains in this list originate from one sample, sequenced in a study of radiotherapy plus CTLA-4 blockade in lung cancer (dated by TCRdb to 2016 to 2019). The method behind the library was the immunoSEQ multiplex PCR assay. TCRdb retrieved this table from immuneACCESS and kept in-frame rearrangements only. Not all clones are present; in checked studies, unresolved V genes account for under half, and no reason is known for the remainder. The sample table contains tens of thousands of clones; only one count was recorded for almost 65% of them. The ten largest clones take up around 18% of the sample. Sample: peripheral blood, taken from a patient treated with radiotherapy plus ipilimumab. The origin of the receptors is a human donor with non-small cell lung cancer who had a partial response to radiotherapy plus ipilimumab.

In nucleotides, the CDR3 is TGTGCCAGCAGCCAATTCAGATCCTACGAGCAGTACTTC. It specifies CASSQFRSYEQYF. The rearrangement links TRBV14 to TRBJ2-7, with D unclear. Per the germline V gene, CDR1 is SGHDN and CDR2 is FVKESK. V lost 2 bases and J lost 1, with 6 bases in between. This CDR3 contains 13 residues.

The rearrangement joins TRBV5-1 to TRBJ2-2; weak D call: TRBD1 (6 bases). The CDR3 contains 16 residues. In germline, CDR1 is SGHRS, CDR2 YFSETQ. V was pared by 0 bases and J by 6 bases, with 15 bases between. CDR3 sequence: CASSLEGRGAAGELFF. In nucleotides, the CDR3 is TGCGCCAGCAGCTTGGAAGGCAGGGGCGCCGCCGGGGAGCTGTTTTTT.